This T cell receptor (beta chain) was observed in a study of glioma-infiltrating T cells after dendritic cell vaccination. Study background: Between about 2002 and 2012, patients got autologous tumor lysate-pulsed dendritic cell vaccines. Study conclusions and caveats: No direct clonality-survival link was found; a diverse polyclonal response may matter. Estimated pretreatment TIL content predicted outcome after dendritic cell vaccination.

The CDR3 is 14 amino acids. Trimming removed 5 bases from V and 5 bases from J, with 15 bases in between. CDR1 and CDR2 (germline): SGHVS, FNYEAQ. The immunoSEQ assay amplified TCRB CDR3 from up to 2 ug DNA. TCRdb keeps only in-frame clones here, not all; method: immunoSEQ multiplex PCR. The table includes tens of thousands of clones, about 85% detected once. Note on this clone: Its antigen is unknown.

The source of this sequence is a human donor with glioblastoma. Sequences were derived from blood, sampled before dendritic cell vaccination. The J gene is TRBJ1-1, the V gene TRBV7-6; the D gene is possibly TRBD1 (5 bases). The chain's CDR3 is CASSPQTGVTEAFF. The CDR3 DNA reads TGTGCCAGCAGCCCGCAGACGGGGGTGACTGAAGCTTTCTTT.